What follows is one T cell receptor (beta chain) and its context. The data originate from a study of blood T cells in healthy people across ages. Primers used in a second PCR of roughly 6 to 11 cycles were a sample-barcoded 5' primer and a J-beta primer mix. TCRdb reprocessed the 5' RACE reads with MiXCR, giving one entry per CDR3 protein. Found here are around 990,000 distinct CDR3 sequences, under 30% of them singletons; the top ten hold about 0.8%. The germline V gene encodes CDR1 DFQATT and CDR2 SNEGSKA (reference sequence). The V and J ends lost 2 bases and 2 bases respectively, with 12 bases between them. This CDR3 is built from 14 residues. These sequences were also reported in another study, on T cells of mothers and their children.

This TCR derives from a girl under 10 years old in good health. The sequencing sample was made of blood. The V call is TRBV20-1, the J call TRBJ2-5, with a possible D match to TRBD1 (5 bases). Here the CDR3 reads CSARQTGLQETQYF. For the CDR3, the DNA is TGCAGTGCTAGACAAACAGGTCTTCAAGAGACCCAGTACTTC.